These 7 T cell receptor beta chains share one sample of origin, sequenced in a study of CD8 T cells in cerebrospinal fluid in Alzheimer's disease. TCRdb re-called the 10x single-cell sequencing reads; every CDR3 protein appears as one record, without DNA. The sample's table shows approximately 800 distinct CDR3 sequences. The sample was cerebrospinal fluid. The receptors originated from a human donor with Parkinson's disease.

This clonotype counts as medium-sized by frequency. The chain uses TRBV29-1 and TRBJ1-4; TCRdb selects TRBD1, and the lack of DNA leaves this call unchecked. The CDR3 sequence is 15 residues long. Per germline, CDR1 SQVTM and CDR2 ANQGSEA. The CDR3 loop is CSAAPDGSTNEKLFF.

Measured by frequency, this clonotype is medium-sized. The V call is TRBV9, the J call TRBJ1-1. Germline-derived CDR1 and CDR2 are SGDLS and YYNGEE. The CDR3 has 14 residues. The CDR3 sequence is CASSVGSDNTEAFF.

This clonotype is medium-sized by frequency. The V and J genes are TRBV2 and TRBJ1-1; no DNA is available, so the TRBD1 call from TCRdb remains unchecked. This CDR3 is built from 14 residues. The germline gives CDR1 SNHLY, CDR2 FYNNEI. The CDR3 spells CASSVPGFNTEAFF.

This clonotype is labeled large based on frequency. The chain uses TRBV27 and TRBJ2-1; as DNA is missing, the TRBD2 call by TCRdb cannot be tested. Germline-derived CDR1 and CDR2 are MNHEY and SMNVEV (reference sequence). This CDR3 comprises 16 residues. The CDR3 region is CASRAGGPSSYNEQFF.

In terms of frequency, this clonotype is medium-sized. The CDR3: CASSSQRGGRETQYF. J is TRBJ2-5 and V is TRBV7-8; TCRdb gives TRBD2 as the D gene, but with no DNA this cannot be confirmed. The CDR3 has 15 residues. Germline V lookup: CDR1 SGHVS, CDR2 FQNEAQ.

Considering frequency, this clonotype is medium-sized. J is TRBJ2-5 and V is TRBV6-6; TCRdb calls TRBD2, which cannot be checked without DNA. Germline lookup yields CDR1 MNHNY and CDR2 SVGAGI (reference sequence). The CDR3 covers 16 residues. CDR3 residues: CASSYGTSGGQETQYF.

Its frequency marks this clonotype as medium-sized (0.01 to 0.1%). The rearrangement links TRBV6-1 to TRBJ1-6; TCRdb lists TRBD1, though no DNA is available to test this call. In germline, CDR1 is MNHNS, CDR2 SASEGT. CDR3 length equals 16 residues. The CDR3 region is CASARGQGGDNSPLHF.